What follows are 26 T cell receptor beta chains derived from one specimen sequenced in a study of CD8 T cells in ankylosing spondylitis. TCRdb recomputed calls from the 5' RACE reads with MiXCR, one row per CDR3 protein. Among a few hundred thousand distinct CDR3 sequences, about 18% were seen once, and the ten largest hold approximately 33%. Sequencing used blood, either unsorted or a sorted T cell fraction (not recorded which). The receptors come from a male donor with ankylosing spondylitis or in good health (not recorded which).

The chain has TRBV3-1 and TRBJ2-5; no reliable D call. The germline gives CDR1 LGHDT, CDR2 YNNKEL (reference sequence). The V end lost 0 bases, the J end lost 5 bases, and 10 bases lay between the germline ends. This CDR3 is 14 amino acids long. The chain's CDR3 is CASSQDIVKETQYF. The CDR3 DNA is TGTGCCAGCAGCCAAGATATCGTAAAGGAGACCCAGTACTTC.

Ten or more counts support this clonotype. V usage is TRBV28 and J usage is TRBJ1-5; D is undetermined. The V end was cut by 6 bases, the J end by 4 bases, with 10 bases between. The CDR3 spans 13 residues. Germline V gene data show CDR1 as MDHEN and CDR2 as SYDVKM. DNA of the CDR3: TGTGCCAGCAGCCCGGGAGCAAATCAGCCCCAGCATTTT. This translates into CASSPGANQPQHF.

This clonotype was picked up a small number of times. The chain is built from TRBV3-1 and TRBJ2-5; no clear D. Trimming shortened V by 7 bases and J by 1 base, and 13 bases separated the two germline ends. Germline V CDR1 and CDR2: LGHDT, YNNKEL (reference sequence). This CDR3 contains 14 residues. The CDR3 DNA reads TGTGCCAGCACCACTGGTACCGCCCAAGAGACCCAGTACTTC. Encoded protein: CASTTGTAQETQYF.

This chain links TRBV11-2 with TRBJ2-2; weak D call: TRBD2 (5 bases). V was shortened by 1 base and J by 4 bases, with 13 bases between the two germline ends. This CDR3 is built from 16 residues. The germline V gene has CDR1 SGHAT and CDR2 FQNNGV. CDR3 nucleotides: TGTGCCAGCAGCTTAGGGGCATGGGAGATCACCGGGGAGCTGTTTTTT. This gives the protein CASSLGAWEITGELFF.

The DNA for the CDR3 is TGTGCCAGCAGTTACGCCCACGGTATCCATGAGCAGTTCTTC. It translates to CASSYAHGIHEQFF. The chain carries TRBV6-5 and TRBJ2-1; D is ambiguous. The germline V gene encodes CDR1 MNHEY and CDR2 SVGAGI. Trimming stripped 2 bases from V and 8 bases from J, with 13 bases between. The CDR3 spans 14 residues.

J is TRBJ2-5 and V is TRBV4-1; D perhaps matches TRBD2 (6 bases). The CDR3 extends over 16 amino acids. V was trimmed by 0 bases and J by 2 bases, leaving 13 bases between them. Looked up from germline, CDR1 is MGHRA and CDR2 is YSYEKL. This chain's CDR3 is CASSQDSAGRQETQYF. As DNA, the CDR3 is TGCGCCAGCAGCCAAGATTCGGCGGGGCGACAAGAGACCCAGTACTTC.

The CDR3 DNA follows: TGTGCCAGCCGGACCGCAGGTGAAAAACTGTTTTTT. Translating gives CASRTAGEKLFF. The chain recombines TRBV12-3 or TRBV12-4 with TRBJ1-4; D unresolved. V shed 8 bases and J shed 7 bases, with 11 bases lying between them. This CDR3 has 12 amino acids.

This clonotype has only a few counts. V gene TRBV29-1 combines with J gene TRBJ2-1; 9 nucleotides line up with TRBD1. Germline CDR1 reads SQVTM; CDR2 reads ANQGSEA. The V segment lost 3 bases and the J segment 6 bases; nucleotides outside the gene matches: 3. This CDR3 comprises 13 residues. The chain's CDR3 is CSVEGQGGNEQFF. Here the CDR3 DNA reads TGCAGCGTTGAGGGACAGGGAGGCAATGAGCAGTTCTTC.

The J gene is TRBJ1-1, the V gene TRBV5-1; D not resolved. There are 15 residues in the CDR3. CDR1 is SGHRS and CDR2 is YFSETQ in the germline V gene. Trimming pared 1 base from V and 3 bases from J, leaving 13 bases between. The CDR3 is CASSLIRTIDTEAFF. In DNA form, the CDR3 reads TGCGCCAGCAGCTTGATCCGGACTATTGACACTGAAGCTTTCTTT.

The gene calls are TRBV2 and TRBJ2-1, with D unclear. With 10 bases removed from V and 5 bases from J, the gap between germline ends came to 15 bases. CDR3 length: 13 amino acids. CDR1 is SNHLY, CDR2 FYNNEI, per germline. The CDR3 protein is CAITSLLDNEQFF. Here the CDR3 DNA reads TGTGCCATCACGAGCCTCTTAGACAATGAGCAGTTCTTC.

This chain links TRBV4-2 with TRBJ1-5; TRBD1 matches at 8 bases. This CDR3 contains 19 residues. Germline values: CDR1 LGHNA, CDR2 YNFKEQ. V shed 1 base, J shed 0 bases, and the junction held 11 bases outside the gene matches. The CDR3 bases are TGTGCCAGCAGCCAAGCTGTCGGGACAGGAGGCTATAGCAATCAGCCCCAGCATTTT. The encoded protein is CASSQAVGTGGYSNQPQHF.

The rearrangement uses TRBV6-6 and TRBJ1-5; a weak D match, TRBD1 (5 bases). V was cut by 6 bases and J by 7 bases, with 13 bases left in between. Germline assignment: CDR1 MNHNY and CDR2 SVGAGI (reference sequence). The CDR3 totals 13 residues. The CDR3 spells CASRPDSAQPQHF. The CDR3 nucleotides read TGTGCCAGCAGACCCGACAGTGCCCAGCCCCAGCATTTT.

This clonotype was observed at least ten times. The J gene is TRBJ2-1, the V gene TRBV4-3; 7 bases align to TRBD2. Germline lookup yields CDR1 LGHNA and CDR2 YSLEER. The CDR3 covers 14 residues. With V trimmed by 0 bases and J by 16 bases, 12 bases remained unmatched. CDR3 region: CASSQDGWREPYFF. The CDR3 nucleotides are TGCGCCAGCAGCCAAGATGGTTGGCGGGAGCCCTATTTCTTC.

The chain recombines TRBV6-4 with TRBJ2-2, with 9 nucleotides matching TRBD2. The ends lost 0 bases at V and 4 bases at J; junction bases unmatched: 0. Per the germline V gene, CDR1 is MRHNA and CDR2 is SNTAGT. The CDR3 runs to 15 residues. The CDR3 DNA reads as TGTGCCAGCAGTGACTCTAGCGGGAGCACCGGGGAGCTGTTTTTT. Amino acid sequence: CASSDSSGSTGELFF.

In its sample, this clonotype was seen a few times. The genes are TRBV10-3 and TRBJ2-5; 8 bases are shared with TRBD2. V lost 0 bases, J lost 5 bases, and 5 bases stayed unmatched. The CDR3 loop spans 15 amino acids. Germline CDR1 reads ENHRY; CDR2 reads SYGVKD. The CDR3 region has the DNA TGTGCCATCAGTGAGTCGAAGGGACTAGAGGAGACCCAGTACTTC. Protein sequence: CAISESKGLEETQYF.

V and J are TRBV7-8 and TRBJ2-7, with 11 bases matching TRBD1. This CDR3 contains 15 residues. V dropped 2 bases and J dropped 4; count of bases not matched to a gene: 4. Germline V lookup: CDR1 SGHVS, CDR2 FQNEAQ. The CDR3 sequence: CASSLPDRGQYEQYF. The CDR3 DNA reads TGTGCCAGCAGCTTACCGGACAGGGGGCAATACGAGCAGTACTTC.

V usage is TRBV7-9 and J usage is TRBJ2-3, with 9 bases matching TRBD2. The CDR3 sequence is 16 residues long. V was pared by 5 bases and J by 5 bases, with 11 bases of the junction left unmatched. Germline CDR1 reads SEHNR; CDR2 reads FQNEAQ (reference sequence). The CDR3, as DNA: TGTGCCAGCAGCCCCTCCCGCGGGAGGGCCCAAGATACGCAGTATTTT. Protein product: CASSPSRGRAQDTQYF.

The chain combines TRBV29-1 with TRBJ2-5, with 8 nucleotides matching TRBD2. The CDR3 totals 14 residues. Germline-derived CDR1 and CDR2 are SQVTM and ANQGSEA. Germline trimming cut 2 bases from V and 5 bases from J; bases unmatched to any gene: 7. In DNA form, the CDR3 reads TGCAGCGTTGAAATAGCGGGAATGTTGGAGACCCAGTACTTC. Translation gives CSVEIAGMLETQYF.

The chain carries TRBV12-3 or TRBV12-4 and TRBJ2-5; 8 nucleotides agree with TRBD1. This CDR3 is built from 15 residues. Trimming at V came to 4 bases and at J to 5 bases, leaving 9 bases not matched to a gene. The CDR3 DNA reads as TGTGCCAGCAGTTCGACAGGGGAAGGTTTGGAGACCCAGTACTTC. It yields the protein CASSSTGEGLETQYF.

This clonotype was recorded a few times. This chain connects TRBV28 to TRBJ2-3; TRBD2 agrees at 7 bases. CDR3 size: 15 residues. J was trimmed by 5 bases and V by 6 bases; bases with no gene match: 11. The germline V gene encodes CDR1 MDHEN and CDR2 SYDVKM. CDR3 sequence reads: CASRSGTNDVDTQYF. The CDR3 nucleotides read TGTGCCAGCAGGTCCGGGACTAATGACGTAGATACGCAGTATTTT.

Many counts were recorded for this clonotype. The chain combines TRBV27 with TRBJ2-7; 9 bases fit TRBD1. The germline V gene encodes CDR1 MNHEY and CDR2 SMNVEV (reference sequence). V lost 5 bases and J lost 2; bases outside the gene matches: 1. This CDR3 has 13 amino acids. The CDR3 bases are TGTGCCAGCAGTAACAGGGGGCCCTACGAGCAGTACTTC. Encoded protein: CASSNRGPYEQYF.

This chain connects TRBV7-2 to TRBJ2-7, with 10 positions matching TRBD2. This CDR3 has 16 amino acids. Germline lookup yields CDR1 SGHTA and CDR2 FQGNSA. V lost 5 bases to trimming and J lost 7 bases; unmatched junction nucleotides: 14. CDR3 bases: TGTGCCAGCAGCCCACAGCTAGCGGGAGTTTCGCCGGAGCAGTACTTC. It yields the protein CASSPQLAGVSPEQYF.

The rearrangement links TRBV27 to TRBJ2-2; D unresolved. Germline CDR1 MNHEY, CDR2 SMNVEV (reference sequence). This CDR3 has 12 amino acids. V gave up 8 bases and J gave up 5 bases, with 9 bases separating them. CDR3 sequence: CASGTRTGELFF. The CDR3 DNA reads TGTGCCAGCGGTACACGAACCGGGGAGCTGTTTTTT.

This clonotype was found a few times. The rearrangement links TRBV7-9 to TRBJ2-5, with TRBD1 matching over 7 bases. Germline-derived CDR1 and CDR2 are SEHNR and FQNEAQ (reference sequence). CDR3 size: 15 residues. V shed 4 bases, J shed 4 bases, and the junction held 9 bases outside the gene matches. Here the CDR3 reads CASSSPGQRPETQYF. In nucleotides, the CDR3 is TGTGCCAGCAGCTCCCCGGGACAGAGACCAGAGACCCAGTACTTC.

This clonotype was picked up a small number of times. This chain links TRBV25-1 with TRBJ2-5, with 7 bases that match TRBD2. This CDR3 region has 13 residues. Germline loops: CDR1 MGHDK, CDR2 SYGVNS. J lost 6 bases, V lost 3 bases, and 4 bases had no gene match. CDR3 bases: TGTGCCAGCAGTGAGGGAGGGAGGCAGACCCAGTACTTC. It yields the protein CASSEGGRQTQYF.

The J gene is TRBJ2-1, the V gene TRBV29-1, with D uncertain. Trimming cost V 1 base and J 1 base, with 14 bases left between them. Germline V gene data show CDR1 as SQVTM and CDR2 as ANQGSEA. The CDR3 is made up of 16 amino acids. The CDR3, as DNA: TGCAGCGTTGAAGTAGGCGCCCCTGTGTCCTACAATGAGCAGTTCTTC. As protein: CSVEVGAPVSYNEQFF.